This passage covers 4 T cell receptor beta chains from one sample sequenced in a study of neurological immune-mediated disorders. TCRdb reprocessed the 5' RACE reads via MiXCR and lists one record per CDR3 protein. The sample has 50,000 to 60,000 distinct CDR3 sequences; about 2.5% are singletons. Input material: PBMCs. The origin of the receptors is a man aged 50 to 60 with multiple sclerosis.

This clonotype was detected ten times or more. This chain connects TRBV12-3 or TRBV12-4 to TRBJ2-2; TRBD2 is a possible D gene (5 bases). The ends were cut back, 2 bases at V and 5 bases at J, with 9 bases in the middle. This CDR3 has 14 amino acids. The CDR3: CASSLKEGTGELFF. CDR3 in DNA: TGTGCCAGCAGTTTAAAAGAGGGAACCGGGGAGCTGTTTTTT.

This clonotype was counted ten times or more. The rearrangement links TRBV7-9 to TRBJ2-3; possibly TRBD2 for D (5 bases). Germline values: CDR1 SEHNR, CDR2 FQNEAQ (reference sequence). V lost 2 bases to trimming and J lost 1 base, with 10 bases between them. There are 15 residues in the CDR3. The CDR3 DNA follows: TGTGCCAGCAGCTTACTGCGCGGGCGCACAGATACGCAGTATTTT. Translation: CASSLLRGRTDTQYF.

This clonotype was observed at least ten times. The chain uses TRBV28 and TRBJ1-5; no reliable D call. Germline CDR1 MDHEN, CDR2 SYDVKM. V lost 11 bases and J lost 2, with 13 bases in between. This CDR3 is 13 amino acids long. This CDR3 is CAQARAGNQPQHF. The CDR3 bases are TGTGCCCAAGCCCGGGCCGGCAATCAGCCCCAGCATTTT.

Many counts were recorded for this clonotype. The V and J genes are TRBV12-3 or TRBV12-4 and TRBJ1-1; 9 bases agree with TRBD1. The CDR3 runs to 14 residues. With 7 bases clipped from V and 1 base from J, the junction kept 4 bases outside the gene matches. As DNA, the CDR3 is TGTGCCAGCACCCGGACAGGGGAGAACACTGAAGCTTTCTTT. Its translation is CASTRTGENTEAFF.